A selection of T cell receptor beta chains follows, all from one sample in a study of T cell responses to AZD1222 COVID-19 vaccine. Here immunoSEQ multiplex PCR was the method, and the copy in TCRdb shows in-frame clones only, minus some. The sample lists fewer than 150,000 clones; around 90% were seen once. The source was peripheral blood, collected on day 0 of AZD1222 vaccination. These TCRs come from an adult in good health. Both conserved end residues are part of each CDR3. The order of the fields is CDR3 DNA, CDR3 protein, clone size, J gene, V gene, D gene. D genes are given only for firm matches. Part of the rows lack a size; the others show once, few, many or a class for expanded clones.

cdr3_nt: TGTGCCAGCAGCCTAGGGACATACTCCTACGAGCAGTACTTC; cdr3_aa: CASSLGTYSYEQYF; clone_size: .; j_call: TRBJ2-7; v_call: TRBV3-1/TRBV3-2; d_call: .
cdr3_nt: TGCGCCAGCAGCCTAGGGACAGAGGGCATTCAGTACTTC; cdr3_aa: CASSLGTEGIQYF; clone_size: .; j_call: TRBJ2-4; v_call: TRBV4-1; d_call: TRBD1
cdr3_nt: TGTGCCAGCAGCCCAGACAGCTCCTACGAGCAGTACTTC; cdr3_aa: CASSPDSSYEQYF; clone_size: .; j_call: TRBJ2-7; v_call: TRBV11-2; d_call: .
cdr3_nt: TGTGCCAGCAGTTTGTACACCCGTATTGGCGAGACCCAGTACTTC; cdr3_aa: CASSLYTRIGETQYF; clone_size: .; j_call: TRBJ2-5; v_call: TRBV28; d_call: .
cdr3_nt: TGTGCCAGCAGCAAAAGGAGCTCTGAGACTAGCGGGGGTGACACCGGGGAGCTGTTTTTT; cdr3_aa: CASSKRSSETSGGDTGELFF; clone_size: .; j_call: TRBJ2-2; v_call: TRBV21-1; d_call: .
cdr3_nt: TGTGCCAGTAGTGATCTGGACAGGGGTGGGGGTAGCAATCAGCCCCAGCATTTT; cdr3_aa: CASSDLDRGGGSNQPQHF; clone_size: .; j_call: TRBJ1-5; v_call: TRBV19; d_call: TRBD1
cdr3_nt: TGTGCCAGTAGTATTTGGTCGGTCGGAGAAGAGACCCAGTACTTC; cdr3_aa: CASSIWSVGEETQYF; clone_size: .; j_call: TRBJ2-5; v_call: TRBV19; d_call: .
cdr3_nt: TGTGCCAGCAGGATGAGCGGTTCTAGCACAGATACGCAGTATTTT; cdr3_aa: CASRMSGSSTDTQYF; clone_size: .; j_call: TRBJ2-3; v_call: TRBV13; d_call: .
cdr3_nt: TGTGCCAGCAGCCCCGAAACAGGGACGTATAATTCACCCCTCCACTTT; cdr3_aa: CASSPETGTYNSPLHF; clone_size: .; j_call: TRBJ1-6; v_call: TRBV27; d_call: .
cdr3_nt: TGTGCCAGCAGTTCCCCCGGGGCCAATCAGCCCCAGCATTTT; cdr3_aa: CASSSPGANQPQHF; clone_size: .; j_call: TRBJ1-5; v_call: TRBV28; d_call: .
cdr3_nt: TGTGCCAGCAGCAGGAGAACAGATACGCAGTATTTT; cdr3_aa: CASSRRTDTQYF; clone_size: .; j_call: TRBJ2-3; v_call: TRBV12-3/TRBV12-4; d_call: .
cdr3_nt: TGTGCCAGCAGTTCGACCCCAGGGTTGGCGCGCTACACCTTC; cdr3_aa: CASSSTPGLARYTF; clone_size: once; j_call: TRBJ1-2; v_call: TRBV28; d_call: .
cdr3_nt: TGTGCCAGCAGCATAGACAGGGTAGAAGAAGCTTTCTTT; cdr3_aa: CASSIDRVEEAFF; clone_size: once; j_call: TRBJ1-1; v_call: TRBV28; d_call: TRBD1
cdr3_nt: TGCGCCAGCAGTGAGTCGGGACCGGGATCTTACAATGAGCAGTTCTTC; cdr3_aa: CASSESGPGSYNEQFF; clone_size: .; j_call: TRBJ2-1; v_call: TRBV10-2; d_call: .
cdr3_nt: TGTGCCAGTAGTACCTGGGACAGGGTCTGGGAGCAGTACTTC; cdr3_aa: CASSTWDRVWEQYF; clone_size: .; j_call: TRBJ2-7; v_call: TRBV19; d_call: TRBD1
cdr3_nt: TGTGCCAGCAGCGAGGGATGGGGTCGCAATCAGCCCCAGCATTTT; cdr3_aa: CASSEGWGRNQPQHF; clone_size: .; j_call: TRBJ1-5; v_call: TRBV9; d_call: .
cdr3_nt: TGTGCCAGCACTAAAGAAGTGGGCGGGGAAGCTTTCTTT; cdr3_aa: CASTKEVGGEAFF; clone_size: .; j_call: TRBJ1-1; v_call: TRBV6-5; d_call: .
cdr3_nt: TGTGCCAGCAGCTTATCGGTTTCGGGGGGTCCTGGAAACACCATATATTTT; cdr3_aa: CASSLSVSGGPGNTIYF; clone_size: .; j_call: TRBJ1-3; v_call: TRBV7-9; d_call: .
cdr3_nt: TGTGCCAGCAGTGAAAGTGGGAGGAACACTGAAGCTTTCTTT; cdr3_aa: CASSESGRNTEAFF; clone_size: .; j_call: TRBJ1-1; v_call: TRBV2; d_call: .
cdr3_nt: TGTGCCAGCACGATGACACAGGGTCGGAATTCACCCCTCCACTTT; cdr3_aa: CASTMTQGRNSPLHF; clone_size: .; j_call: TRBJ1-6; v_call: TRBV5-5; d_call: .
cdr3_nt: TGTGCCAGCAGCCAAGGGACAGGTGGGATCTATGGCTACACCTTC; cdr3_aa: CASSQGTGGIYGYTF; clone_size: .; j_call: TRBJ1-2; v_call: TRBV3-1/TRBV3-2; d_call: TRBD1
cdr3_nt: TGCGCCAGCAGCCAAACCGAAGCGGATTCCACAGATACGCAGTATTTT; cdr3_aa: CASSQTEADSTDTQYF; clone_size: .; j_call: TRBJ2-3; v_call: TRBV4-1; d_call: .
cdr3_nt: TGCGCCAGCAGCCAAGAGAGAGGGGACCATCAGCCCCAGCATTTT; cdr3_aa: CASSQERGDHQPQHF; clone_size: once; j_call: TRBJ1-5; v_call: TRBV4-1; d_call: .
cdr3_nt: TGTGCCAGCAGCCCTGGGGGACAGGGGGGAATAGATACGCAGTATTTT; cdr3_aa: CASSPGGQGGIDTQYF; clone_size: .; j_call: TRBJ2-3; v_call: TRBV5-4; d_call: TRBD1
cdr3_nt: TGTGCCAGCAGTTACGGGTTGGGAAACACCATATATTTT; cdr3_aa: CASSYGLGNTIYF; clone_size: .; j_call: TRBJ1-3; v_call: TRBV27; d_call: .
cdr3_nt: TGCAGCGTTGGGGGGAAGTCTCTGAAAGACGGGGAGCTGTTTTTT; cdr3_aa: CSVGGKSLKDGELFF; clone_size: .; j_call: TRBJ2-2; v_call: TRBV29-1; d_call: .
cdr3_nt: TGCAGCGTTGGAGGATACAGGGCAAGCGGCTACACCTTC; cdr3_aa: CSVGGYRASGYTF; clone_size: once; j_call: TRBJ1-2; v_call: TRBV29-1; d_call: .
cdr3_nt: TGTGCCAGCAGTTCGACAGGGCTGGGAGACGAGCAGTACTTC; cdr3_aa: CASSSTGLGDEQYF; clone_size: .; j_call: TRBJ2-7; v_call: TRBV28; d_call: TRBD1
cdr3_nt: TGTGCCAGCAGTTCCTCGGACACCGTTAGCAATCAGCCCCAGCATTTT; cdr3_aa: CASSSSDTVSNQPQHF; clone_size: .; j_call: TRBJ1-5; v_call: TRBV6-2/TRBV6-3; d_call: .
cdr3_nt: TGCGCCAGCAGCTTGGTCGGCTCTGGAAACACCATATATTTT; cdr3_aa: CASSLVGSGNTIYF; clone_size: once; j_call: TRBJ1-3; v_call: TRBV5-1; d_call: .
cdr3_nt: TGTGCCAGCAGCCCAAGGGGACTAGCGGGGAGTGAGACCCAGTACTTC; cdr3_aa: CASSPRGLAGSETQYF; clone_size: .; j_call: TRBJ2-5; v_call: TRBV14; d_call: TRBD2
cdr3_nt: TGTGCCAGCGGACTCGGGATTAACAATGAGCAGTTCTTC; cdr3_aa: CASGLGINNEQFF; clone_size: .; j_call: TRBJ2-1; v_call: TRBV7-3; d_call: .
cdr3_nt: TGTGCCTTGCACGGGGGATATCTTCACAATGAGCAGTTCTTC; cdr3_aa: CALHGGYLHNEQFF; clone_size: .; j_call: TRBJ2-1; v_call: TRBV30; d_call: .
cdr3_nt: TGTGCCAGCAGCGCTGGACAGTCCGGTTCACCCCTCCACTTT; cdr3_aa: CASSAGQSGSPLHF; clone_size: .; j_call: TRBJ1-6; v_call: TRBV9; d_call: .
cdr3_nt: TGTGCCAGCAGGACCAGGACGGACTCCGCTACTGAAGCTTTCTTT; cdr3_aa: CASRTRTDSATEAFF; clone_size: .; j_call: TRBJ1-1; v_call: TRBV2; d_call: .
cdr3_nt: TGTGCCTCGGGACAGGGCTATCAGCCCCAGCATTTT; cdr3_aa: CASGQGYQPQHF; clone_size: .; j_call: TRBJ1-5; v_call: TRBV30; d_call: TRBD1
cdr3_nt: TGCGCCAGCAGCTTGGACCATTACCCCCCCTCTGGGGCCAACGTCCTGACTTTC; cdr3_aa: CASSLDHYPPSGANVLTF; clone_size: .; j_call: TRBJ2-6; v_call: TRBV5-1; d_call: .
cdr3_nt: TGTGCCACCAGCAGGGGTCCCAGCTCCTACGAGCAGTACTTC; cdr3_aa: CATSRGPSSYEQYF; clone_size: once; j_call: TRBJ2-7; v_call: TRBV15; d_call: .
cdr3_nt: TGTGCCAGCAGTTACTCGAAAAACAGGGCTCGGGAGACCCAGTACTTC; cdr3_aa: CASSYSKNRARETQYF; clone_size: .; j_call: TRBJ2-5; v_call: TRBV6-2/TRBV6-3; d_call: .
cdr3_nt: TGTGCCAGCAGCCTGCGACAGGGTGAAGCTTTCTTT; cdr3_aa: CASSLRQGEAFF; clone_size: .; j_call: TRBJ1-1; v_call: TRBV5-8; d_call: TRBD1
cdr3_nt: TGCGCCAGCAGCCAAGATCAGCTAGCGGGGTCTACGCAGTATTTT; cdr3_aa: CASSQDQLAGSTQYF; clone_size: .; j_call: TRBJ2-3; v_call: TRBV4-1; d_call: TRBD2
cdr3_nt: TGTGCCACCAGTGATGTGAGGGGTCCCTGGAATGAGCAGTTCTTC; cdr3_aa: CATSDVRGPWNEQFF; clone_size: .; j_call: TRBJ2-1; v_call: TRBV24-1; d_call: .
cdr3_nt: TGTGCCAGCAGAGTGGTCGGGCAGGGGGCCCAAGAGACCCAGTACTTC; cdr3_aa: CASRVVGQGAQETQYF; clone_size: .; j_call: TRBJ2-5; v_call: TRBV6-6; d_call: TRBD1
cdr3_nt: TGCGCCAGCAGCTTGGAAGGAAGTCCGGGACAGGAAAAACTGTTTTTT; cdr3_aa: CASSLEGSPGQEKLFF; clone_size: .; j_call: TRBJ1-4; v_call: TRBV5-1; d_call: TRBD1
cdr3_nt: TGTGCCAGCAGTTCGGGTGGCAGGGATAGTGGCTACACCTTC; cdr3_aa: CASSSGGRDSGYTF; clone_size: .; j_call: TRBJ1-2; v_call: TRBV28; d_call: .
cdr3_nt: TGTGCCAGCAGGGGAGGGGGCGAGGTTGAAGCTTTCTTT; cdr3_aa: CASRGGGEVEAFF; clone_size: .; j_call: TRBJ1-1; v_call: TRBV7-2; d_call: TRBD1
cdr3_nt: TGTGCCAGTACCATGGGGTCGCTGGGCGCTGAAGCTTTCTTT; cdr3_aa: CASTMGSLGAEAFF; clone_size: .; j_call: TRBJ1-1; v_call: TRBV19; d_call: .
cdr3_nt: TGTGCCAGCAGTTACTCTAGAAGGGGGCAGGAGCAGTACTTC; cdr3_aa: CASSYSRRGQEQYF; clone_size: .; j_call: TRBJ2-7; v_call: TRBV6-2/TRBV6-3; d_call: TRBD1
cdr3_nt: TGTGCCAGCAGCCAGGGCGGGGGGGCAAATGAGCAGTTCTTC; cdr3_aa: CASSQGGGANEQFF; clone_size: .; j_call: TRBJ2-1; v_call: TRBV3-1/TRBV3-2; d_call: TRBD2
cdr3_nt: TGTGCCAGCAGCTTTGGGGAGACCCAGTACTTC; cdr3_aa: CASSFGETQYF; clone_size: few; j_call: TRBJ2-5; v_call: TRBV7-9; d_call: .
cdr3_nt: TGTGCCAGCAGCGTAGAAGGGACAGCCAACTATGGCTACACCTTC; cdr3_aa: CASSVEGTANYGYTF; clone_size: few; j_call: TRBJ1-2; v_call: TRBV9; d_call: TRBD1
cdr3_nt: TGTGCCAGCTCACCGAGTTCAGGGAATAATGAAAAACTGTTTTTT; cdr3_aa: CASSPSSGNNEKLFF; clone_size: .; j_call: TRBJ1-4; v_call: TRBV18; d_call: .
cdr3_nt: TGCGCCAGCAGCTCAGGGGGCTGGAGGGAAAAACTGTTTTTT; cdr3_aa: CASSSGGWREKLFF; clone_size: few; j_call: TRBJ1-4; v_call: TRBV5-1; d_call: TRBD1
cdr3_nt: TGTGCCAGCAGCCCCACAGGGTCGAAACAGCCCCAGCATTTT; cdr3_aa: CASSPTGSKQPQHF; clone_size: .; j_call: TRBJ1-5; v_call: TRBV27; d_call: .
cdr3_nt: TGCGCCAGCAGCTACAGGGCGGGTCAGCCCCAGCATTTT; cdr3_aa: CASSYRAGQPQHF; clone_size: few; j_call: TRBJ1-5; v_call: TRBV5-1; d_call: .
cdr3_nt: TGTGCCAGCAGTCCGCTGGAGGTACGAGCTTTCTTT; cdr3_aa: CASSPLEVRAFF; clone_size: once; j_call: TRBJ1-1; v_call: TRBV12-3/TRBV12-4; d_call: .
cdr3_nt: TGCAGCGTCGTAGGGGGGGACAGACCCAATGAGCAGTTCTTC; cdr3_aa: CSVVGGDRPNEQFF; clone_size: .; j_call: TRBJ2-1; v_call: TRBV29-1; d_call: .